The present TCR beta chain was sequenced within a study of OX40 agonist ivuxolimab in advanced cancers. Regarding the study as a whole: It was not determined which antigens were specifically recognized by the peripheral T cells that had undergone clonal expansion.

With regard to this clone: Its antigen is as yet unknown.

Clones were sequenced by immunoSEQ multiplex PCR, and TCRdb holds only the in-frame ones, with some missing. Altogether more than 70,000 clones are present, more than 80% being singletons, with the ten largest covering 9% to 10%. V dropped 0 bases and J dropped 5 bases, with 8 bases sitting between them. Germline CDR1 is SGHDT and CDR2 is YYEEEE. The CDR3 has 13 amino acids. The material sequenced was CD4+ or CD8+ T cells sorted from blood, taken in a trial of the OX40 agonist ivuxolimab. This chain uses TRBV5-6 with TRBJ1-1; no clear D gene. The sequence derives from an adult with an advanced solid tumor such as melanoma, head and neck, liver or kidney cancer. CDR3 sequence: CASSLERNTEAFF. CDR3 DNA sequence: TGTGCCAGCAGCTTGGAAAGGAATACTGAAGCTTTCTTT.